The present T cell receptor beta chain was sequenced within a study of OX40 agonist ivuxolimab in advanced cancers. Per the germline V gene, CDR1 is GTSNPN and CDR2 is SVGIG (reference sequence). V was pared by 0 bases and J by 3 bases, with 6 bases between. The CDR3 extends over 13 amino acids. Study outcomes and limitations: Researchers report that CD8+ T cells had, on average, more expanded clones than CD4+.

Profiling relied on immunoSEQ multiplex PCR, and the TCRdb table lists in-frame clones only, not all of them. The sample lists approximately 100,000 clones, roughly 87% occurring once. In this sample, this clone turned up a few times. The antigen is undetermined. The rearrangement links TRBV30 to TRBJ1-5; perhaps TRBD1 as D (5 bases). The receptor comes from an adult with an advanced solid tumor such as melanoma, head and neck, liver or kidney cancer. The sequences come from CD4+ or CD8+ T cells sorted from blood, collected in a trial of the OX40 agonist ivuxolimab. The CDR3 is CAWSVGTNQPQHF. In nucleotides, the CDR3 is TGTGCCTGGAGTGTGGGGACCAATCAGCCCCAGCATTTT.